A selection of T cell receptor beta chains follows, all from one sample in a study of OX40 agonist ivuxolimab in advanced cancers. Clones were sequenced by immunoSEQ multiplex PCR, and TCRdb holds only the in-frame ones, with some missing. The table lists about 17,000 clones, 85% to 90% of them singletons. The specimen was CD4+ or CD8+ T cells sorted from blood, collected in a trial of the OX40 agonist ivuxolimab. The receptors stem from an adult with an advanced solid tumor such as melanoma, head and neck, liver or kidney cancer. The CDR3 runs from the conserved cysteine through the conserved F or W. D genes are given only for firm matches. Expanded clones are given a class, and other clones once, few, many or no size at all.

>NA|TRBV4-2|14|TRBJ2-3|NA
TGTGCCAGCAGCCATGGCAGGGTGACAGATACGCAGTATTTT
CASSHGRVTDTQYF
>few|TRBV30|13|TRBJ1-1|NA
TGTGCCTGGATTGGGGGATTGAACACTGAAGCTTTCTTT
CAWIGGLNTEAFF
>NA|TRBV10-3|13|TRBJ1-6|NA
TGTGCCATCAGTGAGTCTACAGCTTCACCCCTCCACTTT
CAISESTASPLHF
>NA|TRBV11-3|13|TRBJ1-2|TRBD1
TGTGCCAGCGGCTCCGGACAGGGCTATGGCTACACCTTC
CASGSGQGYGYTF
>once|TRBV4-3|18|TRBJ1-6|NA
TGCGCCAGCAGCCAACTCCTTGGACAGAGCTCCTATAATTCACCCCTCCACTTT
CASSQLLGQSSYNSPLHF
>NA|TRBV11-2|17|TRBJ1-1|NA
TGTGCCAGCAGCTTAGCCCCGGGAATTCGGAGGGACACTGAAGCTTTCTTT
CASSLAPGIRRDTEAFF
>NA|TRBV2|15|TRBJ2-7|NA
TGTGCCAGCAGTGAGGGGGCTAGCGACCCCTACGAGCAGTACTTC
CASSEGASDPYEQYF
>NA|TRBV19|16|TRBJ2-1|NA
TGTGCCAGTAGTCCCGCAGGGACACCCAGATACAATGAGCAGTTCTTC
CASSPAGTPRYNEQFF
>few|TRBV5-1|13|TRBJ1-2|NA
TGTGCCAGCAGATCGACAGGCCACTATGGCTACACCTTC
CASRSTGHYGYTF
>few|TRBV19|13|TRBJ1-1|NA
TGTGCCAGTAGTACTGGACAGTTGACTGAAGCTTTCTTT
CASSTGQLTEAFF
>NA|TRBV4-1|15|TRBJ2-7|TRBD1
TGCGCCAGCAGCCTCCGGACAGGGACATTTCACGAGCAGTACTTC
CASSLRTGTFHEQYF
>NA|TRBV9|16|TRBJ2-7|TRBD2
TGTGCCAGCAGCCCAAGTGGTAGCGGGAGCTTCCACGAGCAGTACTTC
CASSPSGSGSFHEQYF
>NA|TRBV9|16|TRBJ1-1|NA
TGTGCCAGCAGCGGGCGCCCGACAGCAGAAGTAAGTGAAGCTTTCTTT
CASSGRPTAEVSEAFF
>NA|TRBV6-4|16|TRBJ1-5|NA
TGTGCCAGCAGTGAGGAGGGGCAGTGTAGCAATCAGCCCCAGCATTTT
CASSEEGQCSNQPQHF
>once|TRBV5-6|13|TRBJ1-2|TRBD1
TGTGCCAGCAGCTTTGGGACAGGGTTTGGCTACACCTTC
CASSFGTGFGYTF
>NA|TRBV4-3|15|TRBJ2-1|NA
TGCGCCAGCAGTCGAGACCTAGCAGAGTACAATGAGCAGTTCTTC
CASSRDLAEYNEQFF
>NA|TRBV7-3|14|TRBJ2-1|TRBD2
TGTGCCAGCAGCATGGGACTAGCGGGGTCGGAGCAGTTCTTC
CASSMGLAGSEQFF
>NA|TRBV7-9|15|TRBJ1-2|TRBD1
TGTGCCAGCACCTTCCAGGAACAGGGGATCTATGGCTACACCTTC
CASTFQEQGIYGYTF
>NA|TRBV7-9|14|TRBJ2-1|TRBD1
TGTGCCAGCAGCTTAGTGGACAGGGTGGGTGAGCAGTTCTTC
CASSLVDRVGEQFF
>NA|TRBV29-1|15|TRBJ2-7|TRBD2
TGCAGCGTTGTGGGGGGGACTAGCGGATCCTACGAGCAGTACTTC
CSVVGGTSGSYEQYF
>medium-sized|TRBV11-3|16|TRBJ2-1|NA
TGTGCCAGCAGCCTAGCAGGAGGGGTGCCCTACAATGAGCAGTTCTTC
CASSLAGGVPYNEQFF
>NA|TRBV4-1|15|TRBJ2-7|TRBD1
TGCGCCAGCAGCCAAGGGCAGGGGGCATGGGACGAGCAGTACTTC
CASSQGQGAWDEQYF
>NA|TRBV7-9|14|TRBJ2-7|TRBD1
TGTGCCAGCATCCCTCAGGGGGCGCGACACGAGCAGTACTTC
CASIPQGARHEQYF
>NA|TRBV29-1|17|TRBJ1-1|NA
TGCAGCGTTTCGGGGAACAGTACCATCCTGGGGAACACTGAAGCTTTCTTT
CSVSGNSTILGNTEAFF
>NA|TRBV6-5|14|TRBJ1-1|NA
TGTGCCAGCAGTTCGGGACCTTCGAACACTGAAGCTTTCTTT
CASSSGPSNTEAFF